The clone carrying this TCR beta chain was counted once. Its antigen is undetermined. Since no conserved phenylalanine or tryptophan closes the CDR3, a read error is the likely cause. This record belongs to a study of response to subunit inactivated influenza vaccine. The study's findings and limits: Every seasonal influenza vaccination brings in few new T cells, the authors suggested.

This CDR3 spans 13 amino acids. Per germline, CDR1 DFQATT and CDR2 SNEGSKA (reference sequence). Trimming took off 3 bases at V and 0 bases at J, with 9 bases between the two ends. Using its own MiXCR run on the RT-PCR reads, TCRdb lists one record per CDR3 protein. The sample lists a few hundred thousand distinct CDR3 sequences, approximately 11% occurring once. This specimen consisted of PBMCs from blood, obtained roughly 47 days after vaccination. The chain has TRBV20-1 and TRBJ2-7; D unresolved. The clonotype was recovered from a man aged 45-60 years who received an inactivated influenza vaccine. In DNA form, the CDR3 reads TGCAGTGCTAGTGGTCAGAGCTCCTACGAGCAGTACTAC. Translating it yields CSASGQSSYEQYY.